This T cell receptor beta chain was sequenced during a study of blood T cell repertoires in COVID-19. Study-wide background: T cells, B-cell-depleted T cells, or PBMCs provided the cDNA or gDNA that served as material.

This CDR3 has 15 amino acids. The germline V gene has CDR1 MNHEY and CDR2 SVGAGI. V gave up 6 bases and J gave up 1 base; unmatched junction bases: 7. Assay: immunoSEQ multiplex PCR; the TCRdb copy retains only in-frame clones and omits some. The sample includes 110,000 or so clones, 85% seen only once; the top ten take 13%. The source of this sequence is a human donor in a cohort sampled during active COVID-19. This sequence joins TRBV6-5 and TRBJ1-2; 8 nucleotides align to TRBD1. What was sequenced was peripheral blood. The CDR3 DNA reads TGTGCCAGCAGCCTTACAGGGGGGATTAACTATGGCTACACCTTC. Translating it yields CASSLTGGINYGYTF.